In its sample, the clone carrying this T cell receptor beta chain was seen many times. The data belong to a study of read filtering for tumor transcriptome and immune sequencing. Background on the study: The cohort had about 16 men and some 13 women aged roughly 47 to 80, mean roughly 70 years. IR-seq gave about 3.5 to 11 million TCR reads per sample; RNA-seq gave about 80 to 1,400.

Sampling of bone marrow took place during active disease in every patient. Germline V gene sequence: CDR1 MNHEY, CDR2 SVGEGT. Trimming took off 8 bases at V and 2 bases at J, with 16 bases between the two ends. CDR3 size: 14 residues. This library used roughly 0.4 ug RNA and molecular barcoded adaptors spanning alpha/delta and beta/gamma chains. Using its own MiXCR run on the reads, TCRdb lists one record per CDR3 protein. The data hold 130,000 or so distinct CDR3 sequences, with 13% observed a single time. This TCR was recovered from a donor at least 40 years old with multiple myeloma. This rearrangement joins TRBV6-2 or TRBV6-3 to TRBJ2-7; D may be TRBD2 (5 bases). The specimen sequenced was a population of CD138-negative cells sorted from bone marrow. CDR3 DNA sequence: TGTGCCAGCTCACCCAACCGGGATACCTACGAGCAGTACTTC. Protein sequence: CASSPNRDTYEQYF.